This TCR beta chain was identified during a study of T cell repertoires and Cas9 in healthy adults. At the level of the study: CD4 and CD8 compartments: SpCas9-reactive T cells profiled for potency, cytotoxicity, lineage.

As regards this clone: Its cognate antigen is unknown.

Germline V CDR1 and CDR2: SGHRS, YFSETQ. The CDR3 has 16 residues. Trimming cost V 1 base and J 6 bases; bases outside gene matches: 5. The data were produced by immunoSEQ multiplex PCR, yet TCRdb's version contains in-frame clones alone and is incomplete. The table shows tens of thousands of clones, with 85% to 95% occurring only once. Study-level findings and limits: Reportedly, SpCas9-reactive effector T cell proliferation and function were mitigated by SpCas9-reactive Tregs in vitro.

Specimen: CD4+ effector T cells (CD127+, CD25-, CD137-, CD154-) from PBMCs; culture status not recorded. This clonotype was obtained from a human donor in good health. The genes are TRBV5-1 and TRBJ2-1; TRBD2 aligns across 12 bases. CDR3 in amino acids: CASSLPLAGGSNEQFF. The CDR3 region has the DNA TGCGCCAGCAGCTTGCCCCTAGCGGGGGGGAGCAATGAGCAGTTCTTC.